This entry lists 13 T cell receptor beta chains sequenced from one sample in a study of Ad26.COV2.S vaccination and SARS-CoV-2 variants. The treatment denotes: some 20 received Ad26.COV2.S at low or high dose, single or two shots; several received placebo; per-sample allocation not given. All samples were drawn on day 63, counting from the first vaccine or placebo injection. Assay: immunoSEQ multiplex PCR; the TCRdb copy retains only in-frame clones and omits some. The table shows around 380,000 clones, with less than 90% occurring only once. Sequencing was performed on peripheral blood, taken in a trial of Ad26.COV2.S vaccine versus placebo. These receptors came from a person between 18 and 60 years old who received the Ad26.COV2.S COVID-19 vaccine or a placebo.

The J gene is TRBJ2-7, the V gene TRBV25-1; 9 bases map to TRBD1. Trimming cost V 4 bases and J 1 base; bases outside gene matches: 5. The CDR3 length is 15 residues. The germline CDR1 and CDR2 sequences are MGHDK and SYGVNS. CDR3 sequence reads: CASSVHGTGSYEQYF. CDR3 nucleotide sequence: TGTGCCAGCAGTGTGCATGGGACAGGGTCCTACGAGCAGTACTTC.

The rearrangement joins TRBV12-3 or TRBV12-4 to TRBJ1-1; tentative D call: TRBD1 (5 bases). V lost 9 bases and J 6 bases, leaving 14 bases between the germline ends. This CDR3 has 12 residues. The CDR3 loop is CASRWGEAEAFF. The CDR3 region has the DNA TGTGCCAGTCGTTGGGGGGAGGCTGAAGCTTTCTTT.

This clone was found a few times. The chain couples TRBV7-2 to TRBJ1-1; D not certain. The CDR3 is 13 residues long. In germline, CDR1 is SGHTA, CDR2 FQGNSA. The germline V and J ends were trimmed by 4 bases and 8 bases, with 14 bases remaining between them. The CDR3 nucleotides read TGTGCCAGCAGCTCCCGGAGCGCTTCGGAAGCTTTCTTT. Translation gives CASSSRSASEAFF.

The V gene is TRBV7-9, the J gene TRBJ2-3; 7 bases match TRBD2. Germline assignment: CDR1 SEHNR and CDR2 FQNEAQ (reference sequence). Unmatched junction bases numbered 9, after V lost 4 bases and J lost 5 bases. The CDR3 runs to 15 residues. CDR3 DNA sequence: TGTGCCAGCAGCTCTCCAAGCGGGGCGCGAGATACGCAGTATTTT. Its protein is CASSSPSGARDTQYF. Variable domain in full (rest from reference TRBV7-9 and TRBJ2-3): DTGVSQNPRHKITKRGQNVTFRCDPISEHNRLYWYRQTLGQGPEFLTYFQNEAQLEKSRLLSDRFSAERPKGSFSTLEIQRTEQGDSAMYLCASSSPSGARDTQYFGPGTRLTVL.

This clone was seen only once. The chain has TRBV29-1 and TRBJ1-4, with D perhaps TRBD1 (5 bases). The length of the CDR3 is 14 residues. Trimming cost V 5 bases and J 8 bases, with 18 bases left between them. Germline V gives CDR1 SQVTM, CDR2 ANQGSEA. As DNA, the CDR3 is TGCAGCGTTCTGGGGGGACCCAGGAGGGAAAAACTGTTTTTT. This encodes CSVLGGPRREKLFF.

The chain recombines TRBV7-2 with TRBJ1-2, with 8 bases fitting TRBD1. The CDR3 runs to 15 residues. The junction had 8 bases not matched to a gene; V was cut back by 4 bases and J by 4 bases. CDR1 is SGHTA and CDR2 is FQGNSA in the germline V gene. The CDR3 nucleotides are TGTGCCAGCAGCTCCTCGGGACAGGATATCTATGGCTACACCTTC. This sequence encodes CASSSSGQDIYGYTF.

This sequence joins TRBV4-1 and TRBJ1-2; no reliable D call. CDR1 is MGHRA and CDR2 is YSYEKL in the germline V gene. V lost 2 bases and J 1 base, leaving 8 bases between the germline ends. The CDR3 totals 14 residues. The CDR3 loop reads CASSQNGINYGYTF. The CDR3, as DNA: TGCGCCAGCAGCCAAAACGGGATTAACTATGGCTACACCTTC.

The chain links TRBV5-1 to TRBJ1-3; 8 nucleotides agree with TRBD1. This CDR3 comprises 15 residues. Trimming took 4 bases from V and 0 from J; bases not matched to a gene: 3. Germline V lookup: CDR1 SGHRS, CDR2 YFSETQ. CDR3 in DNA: TGCGCCAGCAGCCGGGACAGGACCTCTGGAAACACCATATATTTT. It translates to CASSRDRTSGNTIYF.

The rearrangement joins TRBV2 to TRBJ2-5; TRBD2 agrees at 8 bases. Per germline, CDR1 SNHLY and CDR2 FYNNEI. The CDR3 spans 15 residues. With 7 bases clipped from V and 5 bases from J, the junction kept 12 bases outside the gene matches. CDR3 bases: TGTGCCAGCAATAGCCGGGGGGGCCACCCGGAGACCCAGTACTTC. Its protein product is CASNSRGGHPETQYF.

The CDR3 loop is CASSDEDQPQHF. The CDR3 nucleotides read TGTGCCAGCAGTGACGAAGATCAGCCCCAGCATTTT. This chain links TRBV2 with TRBJ1-5; no clear D gene. Trimming shortened V by 3 bases and J by 5 bases, and 5 bases separated the two germline ends. The germline CDR1 and CDR2 sequences are SNHLY and FYNNEI. This CDR3 region has 12 residues.

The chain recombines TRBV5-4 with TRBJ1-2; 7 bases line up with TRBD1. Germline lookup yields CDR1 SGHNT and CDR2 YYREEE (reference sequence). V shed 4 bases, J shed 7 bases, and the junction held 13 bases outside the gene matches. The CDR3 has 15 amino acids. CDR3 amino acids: CASSPPGTVVSGYTF. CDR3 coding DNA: TGTGCCAGCAGCCCACCCGGGACAGTGGTTTCTGGCTACACCTTC.

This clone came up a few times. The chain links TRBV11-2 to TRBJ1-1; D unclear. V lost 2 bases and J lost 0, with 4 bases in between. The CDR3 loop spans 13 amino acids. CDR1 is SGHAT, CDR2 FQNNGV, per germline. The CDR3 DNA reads TGTGCCAGCAGCTTAAGGATGAACACTGAAGCTTTCTTT. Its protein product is CASSLRMNTEAFF.

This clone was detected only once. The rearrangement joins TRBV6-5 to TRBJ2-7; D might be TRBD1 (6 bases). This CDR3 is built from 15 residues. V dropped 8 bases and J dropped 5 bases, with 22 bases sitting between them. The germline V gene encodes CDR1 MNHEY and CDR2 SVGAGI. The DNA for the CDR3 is TGTGCCAGCTCAGTTGGTCCCGGGACAACAGACGAGCAGTACTTC. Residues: CASSVGPGTTDEQYF.